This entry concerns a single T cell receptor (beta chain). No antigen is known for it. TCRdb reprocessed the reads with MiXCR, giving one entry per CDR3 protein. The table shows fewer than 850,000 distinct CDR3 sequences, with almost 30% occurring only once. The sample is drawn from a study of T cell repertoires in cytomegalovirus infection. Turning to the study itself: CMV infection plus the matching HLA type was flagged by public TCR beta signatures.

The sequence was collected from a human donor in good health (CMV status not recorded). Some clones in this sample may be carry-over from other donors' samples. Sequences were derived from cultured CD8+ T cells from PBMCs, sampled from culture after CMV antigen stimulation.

This chain's CDR3 is CATSDFSLNQPQHF. The CDR3 DNA reads TGTGCCACCAGTGATTTCAGCCTCAATCAGCCCCAGCATTTT. The chain links TRBV24-1 to TRBJ1-5; D is ambiguous. The V gene's germline CDR1 is KGHDR and CDR2 SFDVKD. This CDR3 has 14 residues. Deletions cut 1 base from V and 3 bases from J, with 6 bases between.